A selection of T cell receptor beta chains follows, all from one sample in a study of blood T cell repertoires in COVID-19. Repertoires were generated with immunoSEQ multiplex PCR, while TCRdb's copy carries only in-frame clones and drops some. In the table there are about 120,000 clones, roughly four fifths of which are singletons. Sequences were obtained from peripheral blood. The source is a man in his 70s with active or convalescent COVID-19. Each CDR3 is given with its conserved first and last residue. D genes are given only for firm matches. A row's size may be missing; if present it is once, few, many or a size class.

V	J	D	size	DNA	CDR3
TRBV18	TRBJ1-4	NA	NA	TGTGCCAGCTCACCACCGGGGGGGTATATCGATGAAAAACTGTTTTTT	CASSPPGGYIDEKLFF
TRBV12-3/TRBV12-4	TRBJ2-7	NA	NA	TGTGCCAGCAGTGTCTTCTACGAGCAGTACTTC	CASSVFYEQYF
TRBV19	TRBJ1-6	NA	NA	TGTGCCAGTAGTTCTGTGGGAGGAAATTCACCCCTCCACTTT	CASSSVGGNSPLHF
TRBV6-5	TRBJ2-2	NA	NA	TGTGCCAGCAGTCCAGGACTGTCGGTGGAGCTGTTTTTT	CASSPGLSVELFF
TRBV3-1/TRBV3-2	TRBJ2-1	NA	NA	TGTGCCAGCAGCCAAGACGGTCTAGCGATCACCCACAATGAGCAGTTCTTC	CASSQDGLAITHNEQFF
TRBV5-1	TRBJ1-2	TRBD1	NA	TGCGCCAGCAGTCCCGGACAGGTCCGTGTTAACTATGGCTACACCTTC	CASSPGQVRVNYGYTF
TRBV10-2	TRBJ2-3	TRBD2	NA	TGCGCCAGCAGTGTTAGCGGGAGGGGAGGGGATACGCAGTATTTT	CASSVSGRGGDTQYF
TRBV7-3	TRBJ1-1	TRBD1	NA	TGTGCCAGCAGCTTAACGGGGACAGGGGGCGAGAGGACTGAAGCTTTCTTT	CASSLTGTGGERTEAFF
TRBV3-1/TRBV3-2	TRBJ2-7	TRBD2	NA	TGTGCCAGCAGCCAGGGACTAGCGGGGGTCGAGCAGTACTTC	CASSQGLAGVEQYF
TRBV4-3	TRBJ1-2	TRBD1	NA	TGCGCCAGCAGCCAAGATCTTGGGACAGTACGAAGTAACTATGGCTACACCTTC	CASSQDLGTVRSNYGYTF
TRBV11-3	TRBJ1-2	TRBD1	NA	TGTGCCAGCAGCCCACAGGGGGCCCCATCTGGCTACACCTTC	CASSPQGAPSGYTF
TRBV9	TRBJ2-5	TRBD2	NA	TGTGCCAGCAGCGTGGGGGGGTCGGAGACCCAGTACTTC	CASSVGGSETQYF
TRBV29-1	TRBJ1-4	TRBD1	NA	TGCAGCGTCCAAAGAGGGACAGCAGGAGAAAAACTGTTTTTT	CSVQRGTAGEKLFF
TRBV10-3	TRBJ1-2	NA	NA	TGTGCCATCAGTGAGTCAGGGGGGGACTATGGCTACACCTTC	CAISESGGDYGYTF
TRBV5-1	TRBJ2-7	TRBD1	few	TGCGCCAGCAGCTTGTGGCAGGGGGACTACGAGCAGTACTTC	CASSLWQGDYEQYF
TRBV3-1/TRBV3-2	TRBJ1-6	TRBD1	NA	TGTGCCAGCAGCCAAGATGTAAAGACCGGGACAGAGAATAATTCACCCCTCCACTTT	CASSQDVKTGTENNSPLHF
TRBV9	TRBJ1-4	NA	NA	TGTGCCAGCAGCGTGGGTGCAGGGGTACGGGAAAAACTGTTTTTT	CASSVGAGVREKLFF
TRBV7-9	TRBJ1-3	TRBD1	NA	TGTGCCAGCAGCACAACCGGGACAGGGGGTGGAAACACCATATATTTT	CASSTTGTGGGNTIYF
TRBV5-1	TRBJ1-1	NA	NA	TGCGCCAGCAGCTTGTCACAAACGAACACTGAAGCTTTCTTT	CASSLSQTNTEAFF
TRBV19	TRBJ2-1	TRBD2	NA	TGTGCCAGTAGCTCCTGGACTAGCGGGAGTTATGAGCAGTTCTTC	CASSSWTSGSYEQFF
TRBV7-2	TRBJ1-3	NA	NA	TGTGCCAGCAAGCCCAGGGGCTCTGGAAACACCATATATTTT	CASKPRGSGNTIYF
TRBV7-9	TRBJ1-2	TRBD1	NA	TGTGCCAGCAGCTCTAGTACAGGGGCGAGGCGTGATGGCTACACCTTC	CASSSSTGARRDGYTF
TRBV2	TRBJ2-7	NA	NA	TGTGCCAGCACCCGGACAGTACACGAGCAGTACTTC	CASTRTVHEQYF
TRBV28	TRBJ2-3	NA	few	TGTGCCAGCAGTTTCCGAGGGACTGGCACAGATACGCAGTATTTT	CASSFRGTGTDTQYF
TRBV7-9	TRBJ2-3	NA	NA	TGTGCCAGCAGCTTAGTTGTCCACTCGTCCCGATCCGATACGCAGTATTTT	CASSLVVHSSRSDTQYF
TRBV11-2	TRBJ2-3	NA	NA	TGTGCCAGCAGCCCCCTCTCCCCAGATACGCAGTATTTT	CASSPLSPDTQYF
TRBV25-1	TRBJ1-2	NA	NA	TGTGCCAGCAGTGAATCGGGGCAGGGGACTAACTATGGCTACACCTTC	CASSESGQGTNYGYTF
TRBV18	TRBJ1-4	TRBD1	NA	TGTGCCAGCTCACTGACGACAGGGGAGGATGAAAAACTGTTTTTT	CASSLTTGEDEKLFF
TRBV9	TRBJ2-5	TRBD2	NA	TGTGCCAGCAGCGTAGAGCGGGGGGTCCGAGAGACCCAGTACTTC	CASSVERGVRETQYF
TRBV6-5	TRBJ1-4	TRBD1	few	TGTGCCAGCAGCCGCGGGACAGGGGGACTTGGGCTGTTTTTT	CASSRGTGGLGLFF
TRBV7-9	TRBJ1-4	NA	NA	TGTGCCAGCAGCTTATTAGGGGTTAATGAAAAACTGTTTTTT	CASSLLGVNEKLFF